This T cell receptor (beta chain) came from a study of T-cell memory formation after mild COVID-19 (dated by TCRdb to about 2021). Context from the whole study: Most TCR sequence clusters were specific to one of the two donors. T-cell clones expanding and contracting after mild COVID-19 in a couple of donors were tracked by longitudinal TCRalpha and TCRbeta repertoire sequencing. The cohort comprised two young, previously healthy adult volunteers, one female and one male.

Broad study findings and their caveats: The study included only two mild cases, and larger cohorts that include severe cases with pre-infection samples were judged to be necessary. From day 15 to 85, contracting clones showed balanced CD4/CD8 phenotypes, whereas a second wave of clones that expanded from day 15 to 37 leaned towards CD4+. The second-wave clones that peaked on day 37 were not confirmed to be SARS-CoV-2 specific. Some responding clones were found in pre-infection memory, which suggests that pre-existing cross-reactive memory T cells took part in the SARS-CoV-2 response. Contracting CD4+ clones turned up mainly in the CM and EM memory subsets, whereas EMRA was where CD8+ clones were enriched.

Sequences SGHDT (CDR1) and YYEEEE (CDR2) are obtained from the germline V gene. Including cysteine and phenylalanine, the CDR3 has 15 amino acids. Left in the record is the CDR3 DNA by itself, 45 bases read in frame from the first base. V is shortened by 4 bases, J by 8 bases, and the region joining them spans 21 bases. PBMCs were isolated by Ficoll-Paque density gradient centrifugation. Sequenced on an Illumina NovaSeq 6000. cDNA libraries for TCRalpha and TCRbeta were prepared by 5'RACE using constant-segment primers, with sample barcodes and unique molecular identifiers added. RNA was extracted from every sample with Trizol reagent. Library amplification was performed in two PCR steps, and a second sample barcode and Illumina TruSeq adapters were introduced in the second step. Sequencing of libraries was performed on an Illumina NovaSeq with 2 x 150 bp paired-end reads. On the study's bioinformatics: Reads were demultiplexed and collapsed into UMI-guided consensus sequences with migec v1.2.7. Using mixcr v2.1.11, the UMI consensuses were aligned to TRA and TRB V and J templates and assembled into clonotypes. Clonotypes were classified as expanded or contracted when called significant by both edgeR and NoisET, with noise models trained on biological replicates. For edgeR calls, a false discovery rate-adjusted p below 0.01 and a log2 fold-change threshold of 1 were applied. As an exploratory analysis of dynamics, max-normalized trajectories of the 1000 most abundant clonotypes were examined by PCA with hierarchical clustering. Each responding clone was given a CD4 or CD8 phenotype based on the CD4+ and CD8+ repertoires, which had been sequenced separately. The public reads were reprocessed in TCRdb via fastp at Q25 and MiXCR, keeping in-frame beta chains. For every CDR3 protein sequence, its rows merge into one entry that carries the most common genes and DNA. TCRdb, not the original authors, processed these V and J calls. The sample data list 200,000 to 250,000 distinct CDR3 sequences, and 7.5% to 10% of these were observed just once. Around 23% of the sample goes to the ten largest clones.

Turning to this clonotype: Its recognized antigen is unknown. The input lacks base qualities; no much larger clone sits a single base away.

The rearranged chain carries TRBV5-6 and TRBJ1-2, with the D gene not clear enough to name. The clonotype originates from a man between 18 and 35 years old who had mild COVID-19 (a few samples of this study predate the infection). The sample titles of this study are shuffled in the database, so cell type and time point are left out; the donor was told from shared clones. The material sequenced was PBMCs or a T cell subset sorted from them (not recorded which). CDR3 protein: CASSPAPTAVSGYTF. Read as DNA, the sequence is TGTGCCAGCAGCCCCGCCCCCACAGCCGTGAGCGGCTACACCTTC.